The 22 T cell receptor beta chains below were found in one sample sequenced in a study of blood T cell repertoires in COVID-19. Only in-frame clones appear in the TCRdb table, and some are missing; sequencing was by immunoSEQ multiplex PCR. Of roughly 250,000 clones in the sample, around 89% were seen once. Sequences were obtained from PBMCs or T cells enriched from blood (not recorded which). These receptor sequences come from a man aged 35 to 55 who had recovered from COVID-19.

This chain links TRBV30 with TRBJ2-7; possibly TRBD2 for D (6 bases). The CDR3 has 12 amino acids. Trimming removed 4 bases from V and 1 base from J, with 8 bases in between. Looked up from germline, CDR1 is GTSNPN and CDR2 is SVGIG (reference sequence). The CDR3 spells CAWTGTSYEQYF. The CDR3 nucleotides are TGTGCCTGGACGGGGACTTCCTACGAGCAGTACTTC.

The chain has TRBV7-9 and TRBJ2-2; a possible D gene is TRBD1 (5 bases). The length of the CDR3 is 15 residues. The V end lost 4 bases, the J end lost 2 bases, and 11 bases lay between the germline ends. Germline assignment: CDR1 SEHNR and CDR2 FQNEAQ (reference sequence). CDR3 residues: CASSSTDTNTGELFF. The CDR3 DNA reads as TGTGCCAGCAGCTCGACGGACACAAACACCGGGGAGCTGTTTTTT.

The chain couples TRBV29-1 to TRBJ2-7; 8 nucleotides agree with TRBD1. The trim removed 5 bases at V and 0 bases at J, leaving 3 bases unmatched. This CDR3 contains 13 residues. The germline V gene has CDR1 SQVTM and CDR2 ANQGSEA. The CDR3 sequence is CSVSGTGSYEQYF. The DNA of the CDR3 is TGCAGCGTTTCCGGGACAGGCTCCTACGAGCAGTACTTC.

V usage is TRBV30 and J usage is TRBJ1-2; maybe TRBD1 (5 bases). Trimming cost V 3 bases and J 3 bases, with 20 bases left between them. The CDR3 is 16 amino acids. Germline CDR1 GTSNPN, CDR2 SVGIG (reference sequence). The CDR3 DNA follows: TGTGCCTGGAGGGACCGGGACCTGGAGGGCTACTATGGCTACACCTTC. This translates into CAWRDRDLEGYYGYTF.

The chain combines TRBV19 with TRBJ2-2; 15 bases match TRBD2. CDR1 and CDR2 from the germline V gene are LNHDA and SQIVND (reference sequence). The CDR3 totals 18 residues. V lost 4 bases, J lost 7 bases, and 10 bases stayed unmatched. CDR3 coding DNA: TGTGCCAGTAGTAGGGACCCGGGACTAGCGGGAGGTGTCGGGGAGCTGTTTTTT. It is translated as CASSRDPGLAGGVGELFF.

This chain connects TRBV30 to TRBJ1-1; 10 nucleotides align to TRBD1. Germline loops: CDR1 GTSNPN, CDR2 SVGIG (reference sequence). The CDR3 is made up of 15 amino acids. V gave up 3 bases and J gave up 0 bases; unmatched junction bases: 4. The CDR3 bases are TGTGCCTGGAGCGCGGGACAGGGGATGAACACTGAAGCTTTCTTT. This encodes CAWSAGQGMNTEAFF.

Details on this clone: This same CDR3 is encoded by further DNA sequences in the sample. The rearrangement joins TRBV28 to TRBJ1-2; no clear D gene. Germline-derived CDR1 and CDR2 are MDHEN and SYDVKM. V was trimmed by 2 bases and J by 0 bases, leaving 7 bases between them. The CDR3 is made up of 14 amino acids. The CDR3 DNA reads TGTGCCAGCAGTTTAACTGTAGCTAACTATGGCTACACCTTC. Encoded protein: CASSLTVANYGYTF.

The CDR3, as DNA: TGTGCCAGCAGTTCCCGCCCGACAGGGTATCTCTACGAGCAGTACTTC. It yields the protein CASSSRPTGYLYEQYF. The rearrangement uses TRBV27 and TRBJ2-7; 7 nucleotides align to TRBD1. Losses at the gene ends were 4 bases for V and 3 bases for J; bases not matched to a gene: 12. CDR1 is MNHEY, CDR2 SMNVEV, per germline (reference sequence). This CDR3 region has 16 residues.

The V and J genes are TRBV7-9 and TRBJ1-4, with a possible D match to TRBD1 (6 bases). The CDR3 runs to 14 residues. V lost 5 bases to trimming and J lost 10 bases, with 17 bases between them. The germline V gene has CDR1 SEHNR and CDR2 FQNEAQ (reference sequence). The DNA for the CDR3 is TGTGCCAGCAGCCCCCGGGACACGGAGGTAAAACTGTTTTTT. Translated, it gives CASSPRDTEVKLFF.

The chain uses TRBV29-1 and TRBJ1-6; 8 bases match TRBD1. J lost 7 bases, V lost 4 bases, and 3 bases had no gene match. In germline, CDR1 is SQVTM, CDR2 ANQGSEA. This CDR3 contains 13 residues. The CDR3 loop reads CSVAGGGNSPLHF. The CDR3 region has the DNA TGCAGCGTTGCAGGGGGCGGGAATTCACCCCTCCACTTT.

V and J are TRBV7-3 and TRBJ2-5; the match to TRBD2 covers 14 bases. This CDR3 contains 15 residues. Germline CDR1 SGHTA, CDR2 FQGTGA. After removal of 3 bases from V and 3 bases from J, the junction contained 0 bases not matched to a gene. The CDR3 DNA sequence: TGTGCCAGCAGCTTGGGACTAGCGGGGGAAGAGACCCAGTACTTC. Its protein product is CASSLGLAGEETQYF.

This clone has a single count. The chain recombines TRBV19 with TRBJ2-7; perhaps TRBD2 as D (5 bases). The CDR3 runs to 14 residues. V shed 6 bases and J shed 4 bases, with 16 bases lying between them. CDR1 is LNHDA and CDR2 is SQIVND in the germline V gene (reference sequence). DNA for the CDR3: TGTGCCAGTAGGAGCCGGACTCCACCTTACGAGCAGTACTTC. This translates into CASRSRTPPYEQYF.

J is TRBJ1-2 and V is TRBV30; tentative D call: TRBD1 (5 bases). The V gene's germline CDR1 is GTSNPN and CDR2 SVGIG (reference sequence). This CDR3 has 13 residues. Trimming pared 1 base from V and 4 bases from J, leaving 10 bases between. CDR3 protein: CAWSERQTYGYTF. As DNA, the CDR3 is TGTGCCTGGAGTGAAAGACAGACCTATGGCTACACCTTC.

This rearrangement joins TRBV9 to TRBJ2-5, with D possibly TRBD2 on 6 matching bases. The V gene lost 1 base and the J gene lost 4 bases, with 17 bases spanning the gap. The CDR3 length is 16 residues. Per the germline V gene, CDR1 is SGDLS and CDR2 is YYNGEE. CDR3 DNA sequence: TGTGCCAGCAGCGTAAGTCCCTCCCTCGGGGGAGAGACCCAGTACTTC. It encodes CASSVSPSLGGETQYF.

J is TRBJ2-7 and V is TRBV15; 11 bases line up with TRBD1. This CDR3 is 15 amino acids long. With 1 base clipped from V and 4 bases from J, the junction kept 3 bases outside the gene matches. Germline lookup yields CDR1 LNHNV and CDR2 YYDKDF (reference sequence). The CDR3 reads CATSRGGTGGYEQYF. The CDR3 bases are TGTGCCACCAGCAGAGGTGGGACAGGGGGGTACGAGCAGTACTTC. Full variable domain (remainder filled in from reference TRBV15 and TRBJ2-7): DAMVIQNPRYQVTQFGKPVTLSCSQTLNHNVMYWYQQKSSQAPKLLFHYYDKDFNNEADTPDNFQSRRPNTSFCFLDIRSPGLGDTAMYLCATSRGGTGGYEQYFGPGTRLTVT.

The chain employs TRBV5-6 and TRBJ1-1; possible D gene TRBD1, 5 bases. The V gene lost 4 bases and the J gene lost 4 bases, with 14 bases spanning the gap. Germline CDR1 and CDR2: SGHDT and YYEEEE. The CDR3 length is 14 residues. The DNA for the CDR3 is TGTGCCAGCAGCAAAATTCAGGGATCCACTGAAGCTTTCTTT. Translated, it gives CASSKIQGSTEAFF.

The genes are TRBV11-3 and TRBJ1-4, with D unresolved. CDR3 length: 13 amino acids. Deletions cut 5 bases from V and 8 bases from J, with 12 bases between. Germline V gene lookup returns CDR1 SGHNT and CDR2 YENEEA. CDR3 loop: CASSPHQREKLFF. The CDR3 DNA reads TGTGCCAGCAGCCCCCACCAGCGGGAAAAACTGTTTTTT.

The V call is TRBV6-5, the J call TRBJ1-2; 7 bases are a match to TRBD1. Looked up from germline, CDR1 is MNHEY and CDR2 is SVGAGI. CDR3 length: 13 amino acids. Trimming took 6 bases from V and 6 from J; bases not matched to a gene: 7. The CDR3 DNA follows: TGTGCCAGCAGCACCGACAGGGTAAATGGCTACACCTTC. Amino acid sequence: CASSTDRVNGYTF.

The chain couples TRBV5-4 to TRBJ1-2; TRBD1 is a possible D gene (6 bases). The germline gives CDR1 SGHNT, CDR2 YYREEE (reference sequence). Deletions cut 0 bases from V and 8 bases from J, with 17 bases between. The CDR3 extends over 15 amino acids. The CDR3 is CASSLVGTGSRGYTF. The CDR3 coding sequence is TGTGCCAGCAGCTTGGTGGGAACAGGGTCTCGGGGCTACACCTTC.

The chain employs TRBV5-1 and TRBJ2-7; 13 positions agree with TRBD2. V lost 4 bases to trimming and J lost 2 bases; unmatched junction nucleotides: 12. The CDR3 runs 18 residues. The germline gives CDR1 SGHRS, CDR2 YFSETQ. The CDR3 DNA sequence: TGCGCCAGCAGCCCAGCATTACTTGGACTAGCGGGGGCCTACGAGCAGTACTTC. Protein: CASSPALLGLAGAYEQYF.

The chain carries TRBV24-1 and TRBJ2-5; D remains unclear. The CDR3 totals 14 residues. Trimming took off 3 bases at V and 5 bases at J, with 12 bases between the two ends. CDR1 is KGHDR, CDR2 SFDVKD, per germline. The CDR3 is CATSDGLGDETQYF. The CDR3 DNA reads TGTGCCACCAGTGATGGCCTAGGAGATGAGACCCAGTACTTC.

The V and J genes are TRBV6-6 and TRBJ2-1; D is possibly TRBD2 (5 bases). Deletions cut 4 bases from V and 5 bases from J, with 15 bases between. This CDR3 spans 15 amino acids. CDR1 and CDR2 from the germline V gene are MNHNY and SVGAGI (reference sequence). The CDR3 spells CASSSLLKLDNEQFF. In DNA form, the CDR3 reads TGTGCCAGCAGTTCCCTACTCAAACTAGACAATGAGCAGTTCTTC.